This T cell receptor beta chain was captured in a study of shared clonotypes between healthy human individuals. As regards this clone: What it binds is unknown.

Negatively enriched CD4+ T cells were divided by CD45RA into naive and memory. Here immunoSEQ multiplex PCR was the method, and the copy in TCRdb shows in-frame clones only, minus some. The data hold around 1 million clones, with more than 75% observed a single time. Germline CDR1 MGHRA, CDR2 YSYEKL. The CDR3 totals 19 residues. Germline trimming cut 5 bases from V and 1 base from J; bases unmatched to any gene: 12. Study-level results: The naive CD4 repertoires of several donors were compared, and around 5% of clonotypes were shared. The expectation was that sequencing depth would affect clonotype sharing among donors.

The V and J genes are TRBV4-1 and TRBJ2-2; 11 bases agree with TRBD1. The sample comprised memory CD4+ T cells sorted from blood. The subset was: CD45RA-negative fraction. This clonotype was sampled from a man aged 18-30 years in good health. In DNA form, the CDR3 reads TGCGCCAGCAGCTCCCGACTGGACAGGGGGCGCGTGAACACCGGGGAGCTGTTTTTT. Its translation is CASSSRLDRGRVNTGELFF.